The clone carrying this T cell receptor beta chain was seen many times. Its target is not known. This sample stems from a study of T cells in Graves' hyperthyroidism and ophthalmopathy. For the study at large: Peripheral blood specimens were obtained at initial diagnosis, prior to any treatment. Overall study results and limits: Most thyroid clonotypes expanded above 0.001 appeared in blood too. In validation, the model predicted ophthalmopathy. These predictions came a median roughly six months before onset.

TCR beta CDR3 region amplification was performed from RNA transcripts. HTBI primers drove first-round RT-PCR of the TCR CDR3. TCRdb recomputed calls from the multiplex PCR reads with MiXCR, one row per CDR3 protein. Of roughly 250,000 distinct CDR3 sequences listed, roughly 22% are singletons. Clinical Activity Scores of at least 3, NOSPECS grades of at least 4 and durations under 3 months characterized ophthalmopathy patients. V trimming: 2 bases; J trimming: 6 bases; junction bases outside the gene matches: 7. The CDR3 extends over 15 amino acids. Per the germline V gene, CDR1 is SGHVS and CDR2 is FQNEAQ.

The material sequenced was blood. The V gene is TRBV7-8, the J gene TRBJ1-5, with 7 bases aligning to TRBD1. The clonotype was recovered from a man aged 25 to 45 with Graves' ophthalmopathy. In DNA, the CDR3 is TGTGCCAGCAGCTTACGACAGGGCGTCGCTCAGCCCCAGCATTTT. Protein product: CASSLRQGVAQPQHF.